This T cell receptor (beta chain) originates from a study of T cell repertoires in cytomegalovirus infection. TCRdb re-derived calls from the reads in MiXCR, one entry per CDR3 protein. The repertoire holds a few hundred thousand distinct CDR3 sequences, with about 25% as singletons. Trimming cost V 4 bases and J 7 bases, with 10 bases left between them. The length of the CDR3 is 12 residues. Looked up from germline, CDR1 is SGHTA and CDR2 is FQGNSA. This clonotype was recorded many times. What was sequenced was PBMCs. This clonotype was obtained from a human donor in good health (CMV status not recorded). Some clones in this sample may be carry-over from other donors' samples. The genes are TRBV7-2 and TRBJ2-5; perhaps TRBD2 as D (6 bases). CDR3 DNA: TGTGCCAGCAGCTCGCCCGGGGGGACCCAGTACTTC. Its protein product is CASSSPGGTQYF.